Following are 25 T cell receptor beta chains from one sample sequenced in a study of blood T cell repertoires in COVID-19. Only in-frame clones appear in the TCRdb table, and some are missing; sequencing was by immunoSEQ multiplex PCR. The table records a few hundred thousand clones, 80% to 85% of them present only once. The sample consisted of peripheral blood. The receptors come from a man in his thirties or forties with active or convalescent COVID-19.

This clone was observed a single time. The chain is built from TRBV27 and TRBJ1-5, with 9 bases that match TRBD1. Unmatched junction bases numbered 8, after V lost 5 bases and J lost 3 bases. Germline assignment: CDR1 MNHEY and CDR2 SMNVEV (reference sequence). This CDR3 region has 16 residues. CDR3 in DNA: TGTGCCAGCAGTGCCGGGACAGGGTATTACAATCAGCCCCAGCATTTT. This translates into CASSAGTGYYNQPQHF.

The chain has TRBV19 and TRBJ2-4, with 7 positions matching TRBD2. Trimming at V came to 6 bases and at J to 0 bases, leaving 5 bases not matched to a gene. CDR1 is LNHDA, CDR2 SQIVND, per germline (reference sequence). CDR3 size: 15 residues. The CDR3 region is CASSPWGGAKNIQYF. CDR3 in DNA: TGTGCCAGTAGCCCTTGGGGGGGAGCCAAAAACATTCAGTACTTC.

This clone was recorded many times. This chain connects TRBV19 to TRBJ1-4; 9 bases map to TRBD1. The CDR3 is made up of 16 amino acids. Germline values: CDR1 LNHDA, CDR2 SQIVND (reference sequence). V dropped 6 bases and J dropped 0; count of bases not matched to a gene: 5. DNA for the CDR3: TGTGCCAGTAGCACACGACAGGGGGCAACTAATGAAAAACTGTTTTTT. Translating gives CASSTRQGATNEKLFF.

The chain couples TRBV6-1 to TRBJ1-4; D gene ambiguous. Germline V gene data show CDR1 as MNHNS and CDR2 as SASEGT. Trimming took 0 bases from V and 0 from J, leaving 17 bases between them. The CDR3 totals 19 residues. The CDR3 DNA is TGTGCCAGCAGTGAAGCGCGGAGTAGACTCCGTGCAACTAATGAAAAACTGTTTTTT. It codes for CASSEARSRLRATNEKLFF.

The chain employs TRBV11-2 and TRBJ2-3; D unresolved. With 2 bases removed from V and 5 bases from J, the gap between germline ends came to 11 bases. The CDR3 is made up of 14 amino acids. CDR1 SGHAT and CDR2 FQNNGV come from the germline V gene. In DNA, the CDR3 is TGTGCCAGCAGCTTACTAGGTTGGAGAGATACGCAGTATTTT. Encoded protein: CASSLLGWRDTQYF.

This clone has only a few counts. V usage is TRBV3-1 (or the pseudogene TRBV3-2) and J usage is TRBJ2-5; D perhaps matches TRBD2 (6 bases). Trimming cost V 4 bases and J 5 bases, with 14 bases left between them. Germline V gene sequence: CDR1 LGHDT, CDR2 YNNKEL (reference sequence). The CDR3 totals 14 residues. The DNA of the CDR3 is TGTGCCAGCAGCCTCCGCGGGGCCAGGGAGACCCAGTACTTC. Translated, it gives CASSLRGARETQYF.

The gene calls are TRBV7-2 and TRBJ1-4, with TRBD1 matching 12 bases. From germline, CDR1 is SGHTA and CDR2 FQGNSA. Trimming at V came to 3 bases and at J to 8 bases, leaving 10 bases not matched to a gene. The CDR3 extends over 17 amino acids. Here the CDR3 DNA reads TGTGCCAGCAGCTTTACCGGGACAGGGGGCGTGAAGGAAAAACTGTTTTTT. Amino acid sequence: CASSFTGTGGVKEKLFF.

This chain links TRBV5-6 with TRBJ1-5; D call uncertain. With 4 bases removed from V and 9 bases from J, the gap between germline ends came to 14 bases. The CDR3 length is 13 residues. CDR1 is SGHDT, CDR2 YYEEEE, per germline. The CDR3 DNA is TGTGCCAGCAGCATCCAATCCACACCGCCCCAGCATTTT. Amino acids: CASSIQSTPPQHF.

The rearrangement uses TRBV23-1 and TRBJ2-1; a weak D match, TRBD2 (5 bases). TRBV23-1 is treated as an ORF (open reading frame) with a function not yet certain. Trimming took 6 bases from V and 3 from J, leaving 24 bases between them. The CDR3 is 18 residues long. This CDR3 reads CASRSRAPPDYYYNEQFF. The CDR3, as DNA: TGCGCCAGCAGATCAAGGGCCCCCCCCGACTATTACTACAATGAGCAGTTCTTC.

CDR3 loop: CASGVRDTAYNSPLHF. In DNA form, the CDR3 reads TGTGCCAGCGGCGTCCGGGACACCGCCTATAATTCACCCCTCCACTTT. The chain employs TRBV4-2 and TRBJ1-6; D is perhaps TRBD1 (6 bases). CDR1 is LGHNA and CDR2 is YNFKEQ in the germline V gene. With 8 bases removed from V and 2 bases from J, the gap between germline ends came to 16 bases. CDR3 length: 16 amino acids.

CDR3 amino acids: CASSPRARSNTGELFF. As DNA, the CDR3 is TGTGCCAGCAGCCCCAGGGCCCGATCCAACACCGGGGAGCTGTTTTTT. This chain uses TRBV7-9 with TRBJ2-2; perhaps TRBD1 as D (5 bases). Germline CDR1 reads SEHNR; CDR2 reads FQNEAQ (reference sequence). Trimming shortened V by 5 bases and J by 2 bases, and 15 bases separated the two germline ends. The CDR3 is made up of 16 amino acids.

The rearrangement links TRBV28 to TRBJ1-5; D unclear. V lost 5 bases, J lost 0 bases, and 14 bases lay in between. The CDR3 sequence is 16 residues long. Germline V gene data show CDR1 as MDHEN and CDR2 as SYDVKM. In DNA form, the CDR3 reads TGTGCCAGCAGTCCGCCTTTGAGTGGTAGCAATCAGCCCCAGCATTTT. Translated, it gives CASSPPLSGSNQPQHF.

The chain joins TRBV28 to TRBJ1-2, with 9 nucleotides matching TRBD1. This CDR3 region has 13 residues. V shed 3 bases and J 7 bases; nucleotides not matched to a gene: 3. Germline V CDR1 and CDR2: MDHEN, SYDVKM. CDR3 sequence reads: CASSFHRGLGYTF. The CDR3 DNA follows: TGTGCCAGCAGTTTCCACAGGGGGCTTGGCTACACCTTC.

This chain joins TRBV19 and TRBJ1-5, with a weak D call TRBD1 (6 bases). This CDR3 is 15 amino acids long. Germline V gene data show CDR1 as LNHDA and CDR2 as SQIVND (reference sequence). Between the trimmed V and J ends, which lost 8 bases and 6 bases, there was a span of 20 bases. CDR3 region: CASSGGGVRFQPQHF. CDR3 bases: TGTGCCAGTTCCGGAGGGGGGGTACGATTTCAGCCCCAGCATTTT.

The chain carries TRBV4-1 and TRBJ2-7; TRBD1 agrees at 8 bases. Germline CDR1 is MGHRA and CDR2 is YSYEKL. The CDR3 contains 16 residues. V lost 1 base and J lost 0; bases outside the gene matches: 5. DNA for the CDR3: TGCGCCAGCAGCCAAGTGCAGGGGGCGAGCTCCTACGAGCAGTACTTC. Amino acid sequence: CASSQVQGASSYEQYF.

This clone was seen only a few times. The chain links TRBV5-1 to TRBJ2-1; TRBD2 matches 9 bases. Germline lookup yields CDR1 SGHRS and CDR2 YFSETQ. CDR3 length: 14 amino acids. V shed 4 bases, J shed 6 bases, and the junction held 5 bases outside the gene matches. The CDR3 sequence: CASSLGLAPNEQFF. As DNA, the CDR3 is TGCGCCAGCAGCCTGGGACTAGCCCCCAATGAGCAGTTCTTC.

This chain joins TRBV4-3 and TRBJ2-2; D is unclear. The length of the CDR3 is 14 residues. V was trimmed by 3 bases and J by 3 bases, leaving 8 bases between them. Germline V lookup: CDR1 LGHNA, CDR2 YSLEER. The CDR3 region has the DNA TGCGCCAGCAGCCAGTTGGCCGACACCGGGGAGCTGTTTTTT. Amino acids: CASSQLADTGELFF.

This clone was seen only once. The chain has TRBV6-5 and TRBJ2-7; TRBD1 matches 9 bases. With 6 bases clipped from V and 3 bases from J, the junction kept 6 bases outside the gene matches. This CDR3 has 14 residues. Germline V gene lookup returns CDR1 MNHEY and CDR2 SVGAGI. DNA for the CDR3: TGTGCCAGCAGACATACAGGGGGCGACTACGAGCAGTACTTC. Its translation: CASRHTGGDYEQYF.

This clone came up once. The chain joins TRBV29-1 to TRBJ1-2; TRBD1 matches at 7 bases. With V trimmed by 1 base and J by 0 bases, 8 bases remained unmatched. The CDR3 is made up of 16 amino acids. The V gene's germline CDR1 is SQVTM and CDR2 ANQGSEA. The CDR3 here is CSVEAQGGVANYGYTF. The CDR3 bases are TGCAGCGTTGAAGCCCAGGGGGGTGTCGCTAACTATGGCTACACCTTC. The entire variable domain, with the rest obtained from reference TRBV29-1 and TRBJ1-2, is as follows: SAVISQKPSRDICQRGTSLTIQCQVDSQVTMMFWYRQQPGQSLTLIATANQGSEATYESGFVIDKFPISRPNLTFSTLTVSNMSPEDSSIYLCSVEAQGGVANYGYTFGSGTRLTVV.

This clone was picked up one time. This rearrangement joins TRBV28 to TRBJ2-1; D remains ambiguous. The CDR3 runs 11 residues. The germline CDR1 and CDR2 sequences are MDHEN and SYDVKM. Trimming cost V 3 bases and J 8 bases, with 5 bases left between them. In nucleotides, the CDR3 is TGTGCCAGCAGTTTCTTATATGAGCAGTTCTTC. It codes for CASSFLYEQFF.

The chain is built from TRBV27 and TRBJ1-5, with 8 bases that match TRBD1. Germline V lookup: CDR1 MNHEY, CDR2 SMNVEV (reference sequence). This CDR3 contains 18 residues. J gave up 0 bases and V 5 bases, and 12 bases lay outside the gene matches. CDR3 in DNA: TGTGCCAGCAGTAGTAGACAGGGGAGTATGTATAGCAATCAGCCCCAGCATTTT. Its translation: CASSSRQGSMYSNQPQHF.

The V and J genes are TRBV28 and TRBJ2-5; 7 bases map to TRBD1. The V segment lost 5 bases and the J segment 5 bases; nucleotides outside the gene matches: 14. The CDR3 sequence is 16 residues long. Germline CDR1 is MDHEN and CDR2 is SYDVKM. This CDR3 reads CASSVIEDGQVETQYF. The CDR3, as DNA: TGTGCCAGCAGTGTCATCGAGGACGGACAGGTGGAGACCCAGTACTTC.

This clone appeared a few times. V is TRBV7-2 and J is TRBJ2-2, with D tentatively TRBD1 (5 bases). This CDR3 is 14 amino acids long. Trimming stripped 1 base from V and 5 bases from J, with 8 bases between. Germline values: CDR1 SGHTA, CDR2 FQGNSA. CDR3 DNA sequence: TGTGCCAGCAGCTTAGGGTCAGGGACCGGGGAGCTGTTTTTT. It codes for CASSLGSGTGELFF.

This sequence joins TRBV25-1 and TRBJ1-1; D is perhaps TRBD1 (5 bases). Germline V lookup: CDR1 MGHDK, CDR2 SYGVNS. This CDR3 is 13 amino acids long. V lost 8 bases to trimming and J lost 2 bases, with 12 bases between them. CDR3 protein: CASALGPNTEAFF. The CDR3 DNA reads as TGTGCCAGCGCCCTGGGGCCCAACACTGAAGCTTTCTTT. The whole variable domain, remainder taken from reference TRBV25-1 and TRBJ1-1, is EADIYQTPRYLVIGTGKKITLECSQTMGHDKMYWYQQDPGMELHLIHYSYGVNSTEKGDLSSESTVSRIRTEHFPLTLESARPSHTSQYLCASALGPNTEAFFGQGTRLTVV.

The V gene is TRBV6-5, the J gene TRBJ2-1; 8 bases map to TRBD2. Germline V gene data show CDR1 as MNHEY and CDR2 as SVGAGI. J lost 2 bases, V lost 11 bases, and 5 bases had no gene match. The CDR3 is made up of 13 amino acids. The CDR3 region is CAASGGAYNEQFF. CDR3 coding DNA: TGTGCCGCATCGGGGGGGGCCTACAATGAGCAGTTCTTC.